Listed below are T cell receptor beta chains from one sample, sequenced in a study of blood T cell repertoires in COVID-19. Profiled with immunoSEQ multiplex PCR; TCRdb holds only in-frame clones, not every one. The repertoire holds about 64,000 clones, with approximately 90% as singletons. Sequencing input: peripheral blood. The source of these receptors is a man over 45 with active COVID-19. Each CDR3 is given without its conserved first and last residue. Fields, in order: V gene, J gene, CDR3 length, CDR3 protein.

TRBV7-2	TRBJ1-4	12	ASSSPPVNEKLF
TRBV15	TRBJ2-6	13	ATSLYGSGANVLT
TRBV19	TRBJ2-7	13	ASSLSGGDSYEQY
TRBV30	TRBJ1-1	13	AWKGQSPLRTEAF
TRBV18	TRBJ1-2	13	ASSPARDSNYGYT
TRBV25-1	TRBJ2-7	13	ASSGSFSGSYEQY
TRBV4-2	TRBJ1-2	14	ASSQELGQGNYGYT
TRBV7-8	TRBJ2-7	14	ASSLGSLHALYEQY
TRBV7-8	TRBJ2-7	13	ASSLGTGGSHEQY
TRBV28	TRBJ2-7	13	ASSLPGDRGGEQY
TRBV4-2	TRBJ2-2	12	ASSQGSGDGELF
TRBV28	TRBJ1-3	13	ASRAQGGTGNTIY
TRBV2	TRBJ2-1	12	ASGQGVLLNEQF
TRBV3-1/TRBV3-2	TRBJ2-7	13	ASSLYGGASYEQY
TRBV6-2/TRBV6-3	TRBJ1-1	9	ASSLRFEAF
TRBV29-1	TRBJ2-7	11	SVEEDRPYEQY
TRBV11-2	TRBJ1-2	11	ASSGAFRYGYT